This section outlines one T cell receptor (beta chain) sequence together with its context. The data belong to a study of shared clonotypes between healthy human individuals. The data were produced by immunoSEQ multiplex PCR, yet TCRdb's version contains in-frame clones alone and is incomplete. The sample consists of roughly 500,000 clones, 70% to 80% of them appearing once. The CDR3 extends over 14 amino acids. Unmatched junction bases numbered 9, after V lost 3 bases and J lost 5 bases. Per germline, CDR1 GTSNPN and CDR2 SVGIG (reference sequence). Approximately 87 million PBMCs went into genomic DNA for unsorted samples.

The chain is built from TRBV30 and TRBJ2-7, with 8 bases lining up with TRBD2. The sequence was collected from a woman aged 40 to 50 in good health. Some clones in this sample may be carry-over from other donors' samples. The sequenced material came from PBMCs. CDR3 amino acids: CAWSKAGARHEQYF. CDR3 in DNA: TGTGCCTGGAGCAAAGCGGGAGCCCGCCACGAGCAGTACTTC.